This T cell receptor (beta chain) was sequenced for a study of CD8+CD57+ T cells in acquired aplastic anemia. This clonotype was recorded a few times. CDR3 length: 18 amino acids. The V end was cut by 0 bases, the J end by 0 bases, with 15 bases between. Per the germline V gene, CDR1 is SGHTA and CDR2 is FQGNSA. Patients included in sequencing had previously demonstrated CD8+CD57+ cell expansion by flow cytometry. Investigators profiled TCR beta VDJ and CDR3 from genomic DNA template. MiXCR, applied by TCRdb to the reads, yields one record per CDR3 protein. There are around 430,000 distinct CDR3 sequences in the sample; around 30% occur only once, and 0.82% lies in the top ten.

The gene calls are TRBV7-2 and TRBJ1-5, with TRBD1 as a possible D gene (6 bases). This clonotype was sampled from a human donor with aplastic anemia. Sequenced sample: sorted CD4+, CD8+, or CD8+CD57+ T cells (not recorded which) from PBMCs. In nucleotides, the CDR3 is TGTGCCAGCAGCTTAGCTCAGGGGAGCGGGCTTAGCAATCAGCCCCAGCATTTT. It codes for CASSLAQGSGLSNQPQHF.